These T cell receptor beta chains were read from a single sample in a study of T cells in Graves' hyperthyroidism and ophthalmopathy. TCRdb reanalysed the multiplex PCR reads using MiXCR and keeps one entry per CDR3 protein. The sample shows under 450,000 distinct CDR3 sequences, 15% to 19% of them seen only once. The sample was blood. These TCRs come from a woman younger than 35 with Graves' hyperthyroidism. Both conserved end residues are part of each CDR3. A D gene is named only where the DNA matches it firmly. Size values are once, few and many counts, or a class for expanded clones, and some rows have none.

TRBV2	many	TRBJ1-5	.	CASRNQGGNQPQHF	TGTGCCAGCAGGAATCAGGGAGGGAATCAGCCCCAGCATTTT
TRBV12-3/TRBV12-4	few	TRBJ2-2	TRBD2	CASSFGRAVTGELFF	TGTGCCAGCAGTTTCGGGAGGGCTGTCACCGGGGAGCTGTTTTTT
TRBV7-6	few	TRBJ2-1	.	CASSRRTPLNEQFF	TGTGCCAGCAGCCGCCGGACTCCCCTCAATGAGCAGTTCTTC
TRBV5-1	many	TRBJ1-1	.	CASSLAPNTEAFF	TGTGCCAGCAGCTTAGCACCGAACACTGAAGCTTTCTTT
TRBV20-1	many	TRBJ2-6	TRBD2	CSATKGGSGANVLTF	TGCAGTGCTACCAAGGGCGGGAGTGGGGCCAACGTCCTGACTTTC
TRBV3-1	many	TRBJ1-1	.	CASSRLPGQNTEAFF	TGTGCCAGCAGCCGATTACCGGGACAGAACACTGAAGCTTTCTTT
TRBV20-1	many	TRBJ2-5	.	CSAIPNMGQETQYF	TGCAGTGCTATCCCCAACATGGGTCAAGAGACCCAGTACTTC
TRBV13	many	TRBJ1-1	.	CASSLVASAEAFF	TGTGCCAGCAGCTTAGTGGCGAGTGCTGAAGCTTTCTTT
TRBV29-1	few	TRBJ2-3	TRBD2	CSAVGLAGGTDTQYF	TGCAGCGCCGTAGGACTAGCGGGGGGCACAGATACGCAGTATTTT
TRBV7-8	many	TRBJ1-6	.	CASSGDMRLSLHF	TGTGCCAGCTCAGGGGACATGAGGCTATCCCTCCACTTT
TRBV6-5	.	TRBJ1-3	.	CASSYRGRAGNTIYF	TGTGCCAGCAGTTACCGGGGAAGGGCTGGAAACACCATATATTTT
TRBV20-1	few	TRBJ2-3	TRBD2	CSARQTSGRFTDTQYF	TGCAGTGCTAGGCAGACTAGCGGGAGATTCACAGATACGCAGTATTTT
TRBV9	few	TRBJ2-1	.	CASSRDRADNEQFF	TGTGCCAGCTCGCGGGATCGCGCTGACAATGAGCAGTTCTTC
TRBV6-1	few	TRBJ2-5	.	CASSAGTVGEETQYF	TGTGCCAGCAGTGCAGGGACTGTGGGGGAAGAGACCCAGTACTTC
TRBV29-1	.	TRBJ2-7	.	CSVVSSYEQYF	TGCAGCGTTGTATCTTCCTACGAGCAGTACTTC
TRBV6-1	many	TRBJ1-1	.	CASSYVGGAGNTEAFF	TGTGCCAGCAGTTACGTGGGGGGCGCAGGGAACACTGAAGCTTTCTTT
TRBV7-6	many	TRBJ2-3	TRBD2	CASSLETSGNIVDTQYF	TGTGCCAGCAGCTTAGAGACTAGCGGGAACATCGTAGATACGCAGTATTTT
TRBV2	few	TRBJ2-1	TRBD2	CASVPGLAYNEQFF	TGTGCCAGCGTTCCGGGACTAGCTTACAATGAGCAGTTCTTC
TRBV5-5	.	TRBJ2-7	TRBD1	CASSLGLRTGVYEQYF	TGTGCCAGCAGCTTGGGTCTGAGGACAGGCGTTTACGAGCAGTACTTC
TRBV7-2	few	TRBJ1-3	.	CASSSGGGGPVPHTIYF	TGTGCCAGCAGCTCAGGTGGGGGTGGCCCAGTTCCCCACACCATATATTTT
TRBV7-2	many	TRBJ2-6	TRBD2	CASSLIAGSSGANVLTF	TGTGCCAGCAGCCTTATAGCGGGAAGCTCTGGGGCCAACGTCCTGACTTTC
TRBV7-3	.	TRBJ2-3	.	CASSLAGALDTQYF	TGTGCCAGCAGTCTTGCGGGGGCCCTTGATACGCAGTATTTT
TRBV2	many	TRBJ2-3	.	CASSETSYRTDTQYF	TGTGCCAGCAGTGAAACTAGTTACCGCACAGATACGCAGTATTTT
TRBV7-9	.	TRBJ2-2	.	CASSLARTENTGELFF	TGTGCCAGCAGCTTAGCCCGGACAGAAAACACCGGGGAGCTGTTTTTT
TRBV7-9	many	TRBJ1-1	TRBD1	CASSLLPGTADHEAFF	TGTGCCAGCAGCTTACTTCCCGGGACAGCTGATCACGAAGCTTTCTTT
TRBV25-1	.	TRBJ2-3	.	CASSEPYSTDTQYF	TGTGCCAGCAGTGAACCTTACAGCACAGATACGCAGTATTTT
TRBV3-1	many	TRBJ1-2	.	CASSQVSFYGYTF	TGTGCCAGCAGCCAAGTCAGTTTTTATGGCTACACCTTC
TRBV28	many	TRBJ1-2	TRBD1	CASSLIRQGDYGYTF	TGTGCCAGCAGTTTAATCCGACAGGGCGACTATGGCTACACCTTC
TRBV3-1	many	TRBJ1-3	.	CASSQYSKGNTIYF	TGTGCCAGCAGCCAATATAGTAAGGGAAACACCATATATTTT
TRBV6-2/TRBV6-3	few	TRBJ2-7	TRBD2	CASSYATSGYEQYF	TGTGCCAGCAGTTACGCGACTAGCGGCTACGAGCAGTACTTC
TRBV11-2	.	TRBJ1-4	TRBD1	CASSPQDRGVEKLFF	TGTGCCAGCAGCCCGCAGGACAGGGGTGTTGAAAAACTGTTTTTT
TRBV2	many	TRBJ1-2	TRBD1	CASSESPTGGIYGYTF	TGTGCCAGCAGTGAATCTCCGACAGGGGGGATCTATGGCTACACCTTC
TRBV24-1	.	TRBJ2-7	TRBD1	CATSDPGTGSFEQYF	TGTGCCACCAGTGATCCCGGGACAGGGTCTTTCGAGCAGTACTTC
TRBV6-1	many	TRBJ2-7	TRBD1	CASSYSFGQGPFEQYF	TGTGCCAGCAGTTATTCTTTTGGACAGGGCCCTTTTGAGCAGTACTTC
TRBV7-9	many	TRBJ1-3	.	CASSLEGGGNTIYF	TGTGCCAGCAGCTTAGAGGGTGGTGGAAACACCATATATTTT
TRBV28	many	TRBJ1-1	.	CASSPISSNTEAFF	TGTGCCAGCAGCCCCATCAGCTCGAACACTGAAGCTTTCTTT
TRBV15	.	TRBJ2-1	.	CATSPLDRRSNEQFF	TGTGCCACCAGCCCCCTAGACAGGAGGTCTAATGAGCAGTTCTTC
TRBV7-9	many	TRBJ2-1	.	CASSLRGGAGNEQFF	TGTGCCAGCAGCTTACGTGGGGGGGCTGGCAATGAGCAGTTCTTC
TRBV12-3/TRBV12-4	few	TRBJ1-4	TRBD1	CASSQLRGLVTNEKLFF	TGTGCCAGCAGCCAACTCAGGGGGTTGGTTACTAATGAAAAACTGTTTTTT
TRBV28	few	TRBJ1-2	.	CASSLLPGDNYGYTF	TGTGCCAGCAGTTTACTCCCAGGGGATAACTATGGCTACACCTTC
TRBV24-1	many	TRBJ1-4	.	CATSAGPTNEKLFF	TGTGCCACCAGTGCGGGTCCGACTAATGAAAAACTGTTTTTT
TRBV29-1	many	TRBJ2-7	TRBD2	CSVDPRLAGFGAYEQYF	TGCAGCGTTGACCCTAGACTAGCGGGTTTCGGGGCCTACGAGCAGTACTTC
TRBV20-1	many	TRBJ2-5	.	CSASLARGQETQYF	TGCAGTGCTAGCCTAGCGAGGGGCCAAGAGACCCAGTACTTC
TRBV20-1	many	TRBJ1-2	.	CSAAPSLGPTNYGYTF	TGCAGTGCTGCCCCTTCTTTGGGCCCTACTAACTATGGCTACACCTTC
TRBV6-5	few	TRBJ2-6	.	CASSYSGTGANVLTF	TGTGCCAGCAGTTACTCCGGGACTGGGGCCAACGTCCTGACTTTC
TRBV29-1	many	TRBJ2-5	.	CSGAWSGQETQYF	TGCAGCGGGGCATGGAGCGGCCAAGAGACCCAGTACTTC
TRBV9	few	TRBJ1-2	.	CASSPGWTTNYGYTF	TGTGCCAGCAGTCCAGGCTGGACAACTAACTATGGCTACACCTTC
TRBV28	many	TRBJ1-1	TRBD1	CASSFGDRFFRGTEAFF	TGTGCCAGCAGTTTTGGGGACAGGTTCTTTAGAGGCACTGAAGCTTTCTTT
TRBV10-3	few	TRBJ2-2	.	CAISESGRGVSGELFF	TGTGCCATCAGTGAGTCGGGCAGGGGAGTCTCCGGGGAGCTGTTTTTT
TRBV2	many	TRBJ2-1	.	CASSDQRSEQFF	TGTGCCAGCAGTGACCAGCGTTCTGAGCAGTTCTTC
TRBV4-1	few	TRBJ2-1	.	CASSHSKSWERDNEQFF	TGCGCCAGCAGCCATTCGAAGTCGTGGGAGCGGGACAATGAGCAGTTCTTC
TRBV12-3/TRBV12-4	many	TRBJ2-7	TRBD1	CASSPSVDRTNEQYF	TGTGCCAGCAGCCCCTCCGTGGACAGGACCAACGAGCAGTACTTC
TRBV7-2	.	TRBJ2-7	.	CASSLISAREEQYF	TGTGCCAGCAGCCTGATTTCAGCTAGAGAAGAGCAGTACTTC
TRBV19	few	TRBJ1-5	.	CASKAADYSNQPQHF	TGTGCCAGTAAGGCGGCTGATTATAGCAATCAGCCCCAGCATTTT
TRBV27	.	TRBJ1-5	.	CASSETAHQPQHF	TGTGCCAGCAGTGAGACAGCGCATCAGCCCCAGCATTTT
TRBV3-1	many	TRBJ2-7	.	CASSQGYGLQYEQYF	TGTGCCAGCAGCCAAGGATACGGGCTACAATACGAGCAGTACTTC
TRBV5-5	few	TRBJ2-1	TRBD1	CASSLEGTGGFDEQFF	TGTGCCAGCAGCTTGGAGGGGACAGGGGGTTTCGATGAGCAGTTCTTC